The sequence of this TCR beta chain was determined in a study of cytomegalovirus exposure and HLA in healthy donors. Broader study findings: In most subjects, TCR beta sequences reportedly gave accurate predictions of HLA-A and HLA-B alleles. The investigators catalogued 150 or so TCR beta chains as cytomegalovirus-associated. It was shown in a later analysis that HLA-associated TCR beta chains were more clonally expanded than other, equally common chains. For cytomegalovirus status, the classifier reportedly gave diagnoses with high specificity and sensitivity.

On this clone itself: The antigen is unknown.

The study ran its PCR with 60 Vbeta and 13 Jbeta primers. The table came from immunoSEQ multiplex PCR; TCRdb's copy has only in-frame clones and leaves some out. The sample consists of some 110,000 clones, about four fifths of them appearing once. The CDR3 is 14 amino acids. Germline V gene lookup returns CDR1 SGHNT and CDR2 YENEEA. V was cut by 3 bases and J by 2 bases, with 5 bases left in between. The sequence was collected from a man aged 25-40 years in good health and CMV-seronegative. Specimen: PBMCs. The chain recombines TRBV11-3 with TRBJ1-6, with D perhaps matching TRBD1 (5 bases). The CDR3 DNA reads as TGTGCCAGCAGCTTGACAGCCTATAATTCACCCCTCCACTTT. This encodes CASSLTAYNSPLHF.